These 30 T cell receptor beta chains were sequenced from one sample in a study of blood T cell repertoires in COVID-19. Method: immunoSEQ multiplex PCR; TCRdb's copy keeps in-frame clones and lacks some. In the table there are 250,000 to 350,000 clones, roughly 87% of which are singletons. Specimen: peripheral blood. These receptor sequences come from a man younger than 35 with active or convalescent COVID-19.

The rearrangement uses TRBV4-2 and TRBJ1-5, with D uncertain. V shed 0 bases and J shed 6 bases, with 6 bases lying between them. CDR1 LGHNA and CDR2 YNFKEQ come from the germline V gene. The CDR3 length is 13 residues. The CDR3 reads CASSQDLGQPQHF. For the CDR3, the DNA is TGTGCCAGCAGCCAAGATCTCGGTCAGCCCCAGCATTTT.

This chain links TRBV6-5 with TRBJ1-2; 9 bases match TRBD1. This CDR3 has 13 amino acids. CDR1 and CDR2 from the germline V gene are MNHEY and SVGAGI. J was trimmed by 4 bases and V by 11 bases; bases with no gene match: 8. The CDR3 loop is CAGTGTGIYGYTF. CDR3 DNA: TGTGCCGGAACCGGGACAGGGATCTATGGCTACACCTTC.

In DNA, the CDR3 is TGCAGTGCTAGTAGCAAGCCCACAGATACGCAGTATTTT. Its protein product is CSASSKPTDTQYF. The chain has TRBV20-1 and TRBJ2-3; no reliable D call. Germline lookup yields CDR1 DFQATT and CDR2 SNEGSKA (reference sequence). V lost 3 bases, J lost 2 bases, and 9 bases lay in between. This CDR3 contains 13 residues.

This clone appeared a single time. The rearrangement links TRBV11-2 to TRBJ2-6; 9 bases map to TRBD1. The CDR3 runs to 16 residues. The V gene end was trimmed by 4 bases and the J gene end by 1 base; junction bases not matched to a gene: 2. Germline assignment: CDR1 SGHAT and CDR2 FQNNGV. The CDR3 region has the DNA TGTGCCAGCAGCTCGGACAGGGGTTCTGGGGCCAACGTCCTGACTTTC. Its protein is CASSSDRGSGANVLTF. Using reference TRBV11-2 and TRBJ2-6 for the parts outside the CDR3, the full variable domain is EAGVAQSPRYKIIEKRQSVAFWCNPISGHATLYWYQQILGQGPKLLIQFQNNGVVDDSQLPKDRFSAERLKGVDSTLKIQPAKLEDSAVYLCASSSDRGSGANVLTFGAGSRLTVL.

This clone appeared a single time. V and J are TRBV28 and TRBJ2-7; the match to TRBD1 covers 8 bases. J gave up 1 base and V 6 bases, and 8 bases lay outside the gene matches. Per germline, CDR1 MDHEN and CDR2 SYDVKM. The CDR3 runs 15 residues. The CDR3 protein is CASRTRQGPSYEQYF. The CDR3 DNA follows: TGTGCCAGCAGAACCCGACAGGGGCCTTCCTACGAGCAGTACTTC. The entire variable domain, with the rest obtained from reference TRBV28 and TRBJ2-7, is as follows: DVKVTQSSRYLVKRTGEKVFLECVQDMDHENMFWYRQDPGLGLRLIYFSYDVKMKEKGDIPEGYSVSREKKERFSLILESASTNQTSMYLCASRTRQGPSYEQYFGPGTRLTVT.

This rearrangement joins TRBV19 to TRBJ1-5, with 10 bases identical to TRBD1. The CDR3 length is 16 residues. Per the germline V gene, CDR1 is LNHDA and CDR2 is SQIVND (reference sequence). With 3 bases clipped from V and 6 bases from J, the junction kept 8 bases outside the gene matches. The CDR3 spells CASSIETGGIIQPQHF. DNA of the CDR3: TGTGCCAGTAGTATCGAGACAGGGGGCATTATTCAGCCCCAGCATTTT.

The chain uses TRBV28 and TRBJ2-7; D is unresolved. This CDR3 is 16 amino acids long. The germline V and J ends were trimmed by 5 bases and 7 bases, with 24 bases remaining between them. CDR1 and CDR2 (germline): MDHEN, SYDVKM. The CDR3 reads CASSVRYRSPFEEQYF. DNA of the CDR3: TGTGCCAGCAGTGTACGATACAGATCCCCCTTTGAAGAGCAGTACTTC.

This sequence joins TRBV15 and TRBJ2-7; 11 positions agree with TRBD1. The CDR3 has 15 amino acids. CDR1 LNHNV and CDR2 YYDKDF come from the germline V gene (reference sequence). Trimming removed 1 base from V and 4 bases from J; junction bases left unmatched: 3. Here the CDR3 DNA reads TGTGCCACCAGCAGAGTCCGGGACAGGGGGTACGAGCAGTACTTC. Its protein is CATSRVRDRGYEQYF.

This clone has only one observation. The V and J genes are TRBV3-1 (or the pseudogene TRBV3-2) and TRBJ2-7; TRBD2 agrees at 13 bases. The CDR3 has 15 amino acids. Per the germline V gene, CDR1 is LGHDT and CDR2 is YNNKEL (reference sequence). Trimming cost V 4 bases and J 2 bases; bases outside gene matches: 2. CDR3: CASSPGLAGTYEQYF. In DNA, the CDR3 is TGTGCCAGCAGCCCGGGACTAGCGGGAACCTACGAGCAGTACTTC.

The chain uses TRBV2 and TRBJ1-6; a possible D gene is TRBD1 (6 bases). V dropped 3 bases and J dropped 6 bases, with 15 bases sitting between them. Germline V lookup: CDR1 SNHLY, CDR2 FYNNEI. This CDR3 comprises 16 residues. CDR3 nucleotide sequence: TGTGCCAGCAGTGATCCCCAGGGGCGACGTAATTCACCCCTCCACTTT. The encoded protein is CASSDPQGRRNSPLHF.

This chain links TRBV28 with TRBJ1-5; D not resolved. V lost 5 bases and J lost 6, with 29 bases in between. The CDR3 sequence is 19 residues long. Germline loops: CDR1 MDHEN, CDR2 SYDVKM. The CDR3 here is CASSPHRQVWSKGSQPQHF. DNA for the CDR3: TGTGCCAGCAGTCCCCACCGTCAGGTCTGGTCTAAAGGGAGTCAGCCCCAGCATTTT.

This clone was seen just once. This rearrangement joins TRBV3-1 (or the pseudogene TRBV3-2) to TRBJ2-1; 10 bases line up with TRBD2. This CDR3 is 16 amino acids long. Germline CDR1 is LGHDT and CDR2 is YNNKEL (reference sequence). The junction had 14 bases not matched to a gene; V was cut back by 5 bases and J by 10 bases. CDR3 residues: CASSSDDSGRPWEQFF. The CDR3 nucleotides read TGTGCCAGCAGCTCCGACGATAGCGGGAGGCCATGGGAGCAGTTCTTC.

The CDR3 sequence: CASSLWRIGETQYF. The DNA of the CDR3 is TGTGCCAGCTCTCTCTGGAGAATAGGAGAGACCCAGTACTTC. The genes are TRBV6-5 and TRBJ2-5; D is uncertain. Germline V gene data show CDR1 as MNHEY and CDR2 as SVGAGI. Trimming took off 8 bases at V and 4 bases at J, with 17 bases between the two ends. The CDR3 sequence is 14 residues long.

V usage is TRBV4-1 and J usage is TRBJ1-5; D gene ambiguous. Germline-derived CDR1 and CDR2 are MGHRA and YSYEKL. The germline V and J ends were trimmed by 3 bases and 3 bases, with 15 bases remaining between them. The CDR3 has 16 residues. The CDR3 DNA is TGCGCCAGCAGCCAGGCGATTCTGGGCACCAATCAGCCCCAGCATTTT. Its translation is CASSQAILGTNQPQHF.

This clone is a singleton in its sample. This chain links TRBV6-1 with TRBJ2-7; possible D gene TRBD1, 5 bases. The V and J ends lost 1 base and 5 bases respectively, with 15 bases between them. The V gene's germline CDR1 is MNHNS and CDR2 SASEGT. This CDR3 has 15 amino acids. This CDR3 is CASSEVYRPLDEQYF. The CDR3 DNA follows: TGTGCCAGCAGTGAAGTATACAGGCCCCTAGACGAGCAGTACTTC.

V is TRBV5-1 and J is TRBJ2-1; unclear D gene. The germline V gene encodes CDR1 SGHRS and CDR2 YFSETQ. The CDR3 consists of 13 residues. Deletions cut 4 bases from V and 9 bases from J, with 14 bases between. The CDR3 DNA sequence: TGCGCCAGCAGCCCGAGGTCTGGCGGTGAGCAGTTCTTC. Its translation: CASSPRSGGEQFF. Looking up the rest from reference TRBV5-1 and TRBJ2-1 gives the full variable domain: KAGVTQTPRYLIKTRGQQVTLSCSPISGHRSVSWYQQTPGQGLQFLFEYFSETQRNKGNFPGRFSGRQFSNSRSEMNVSTLELGDSALYLCASSPRSGGEQFFGPGTRLTVL.

The CDR3 reads CASSPPGPGVEQYF. CDR3 coding DNA: TGTGCCAGCAGCCCGCCGGGACCGGGGGTCGAGCAGTACTTC. V usage is TRBV5-4 and J usage is TRBJ2-7; TRBD2 might be the D (6 bases). The CDR3 consists of 14 residues. Germline V lookup: CDR1 SGHNT, CDR2 YYREEE (reference sequence). V lost 4 bases to trimming and J lost 6 bases, with 17 bases between them.

For the CDR3, the DNA is TGTGCCAGCAGCTCTAGCGGGAGCCCCTACAATGAGCAGTTCTTC. It translates to CASSSSGSPYNEQFF. This chain links TRBV7-2 with TRBJ2-1; 10 nucleotides agree with TRBD2. The germline CDR1 and CDR2 sequences are SGHTA and FQGNSA. The trim removed 4 bases at V and 2 bases at J, leaving 2 bases unmatched. This CDR3 contains 15 residues. Complete variable domain (other parts from reference TRBV7-2 and TRBJ2-1): GAGVSQSPSNKVTEKGKDVELRCDPISGHTALYWYRQSLGQGLEFLIYFQGNSAPDKSGLPSDRFSAERTGGSVSTLTIQRTQQEDSAVYLCASSSSGSPYNEQFFGPGTRLTVL.

The J gene is TRBJ2-2, the V gene TRBV15, with a possible D match to TRBD1 (6 bases). Trimming took 0 bases from V and 7 from J, leaving 18 bases between them. The CDR3 totals 17 residues. CDR1 is LNHNV and CDR2 is YYDKDF in the germline V gene (reference sequence). The DNA of the CDR3 is TGTGCCACCAGCAGAGACCTTTTGACAGGAACTAACGGGGAGCTGTTTTTT. Residues: CATSRDLLTGTNGELFF.

This clone was picked up a small number of times. The DNA for the CDR3 is TGTGCCAGCAGTTACTGGACAGGGGGCAATTCACCCCTCCACTTT. Translation: CASSYWTGGNSPLHF. The V and J genes are TRBV7-2 and TRBJ1-6; 11 bases map to TRBD1. The V gene end was trimmed by 6 bases and the J gene end by 7 bases; junction bases not matched to a gene: 5. From germline, CDR1 is SGHTA and CDR2 FQGNSA. The CDR3 spans 15 residues.

This sequence joins TRBV5-5 and TRBJ2-7, with D possibly being TRBD1 (5 bases). The V end was cut by 0 bases, the J end by 0 bases, with 7 bases between. The CDR3 is 14 amino acids. In germline, CDR1 is SGHKS, CDR2 YYEKEE (reference sequence). Written as DNA, the CDR3 is TGTGCCAGCAGCTTGGAGGACAACTCCTACGAGCAGTACTTC. Translation: CASSLEDNSYEQYF. The full variable domain, in which reference TRBV5-5 and TRBJ2-7 provide the parts outside the CDR3, is DAGVTQSPTHLIKTRGQQVTLRCSPISGHKSVSWYQQVLGQGPQFIFQYYEKEERGRGNFPDRFSARQFPNYSSELNVNALLLGDSALYLCASSLEDNSYEQYFGPGTRLTVT.

This clone appeared once. The J gene is TRBJ2-1, the V gene TRBV28, with D possibly being TRBD2 (5 bases). This CDR3 is built from 12 residues. Looked up from germline, CDR1 is MDHEN and CDR2 is SYDVKM. V lost 6 bases and J 7 bases, leaving 10 bases between the germline ends. The CDR3 loop reads CASRGAVNEQFF. CDR3 coding DNA: TGTGCCAGCAGAGGAGCGGTTAATGAGCAGTTCTTC.

This chain uses TRBV27 with TRBJ2-7, with D possibly matching TRBD2 (6 bases). The germline V gene encodes CDR1 MNHEY and CDR2 SMNVEV (reference sequence). Deletions cut 8 bases from V and 0 bases from J, with 11 bases between. This CDR3 has 13 residues. CDR3 protein: CASRAGSSYEQYF. The CDR3 region has the DNA TGTGCCAGCCGAGCGGGCTCCTCCTACGAGCAGTACTTC.

This chain uses TRBV7-2 with TRBJ2-1; tentative D call: TRBD1 (6 bases). The CDR3 sequence is 13 residues long. V was shortened by 5 bases and J by 6 bases, with 11 bases between the two germline ends. In germline, CDR1 is SGHTA, CDR2 FQGNSA. CDR3 loop: CASSHRAVNEQFF. In nucleotides, the CDR3 is TGTGCCAGCAGCCACAGGGCTGTCAATGAGCAGTTCTTC.

The chain joins TRBV6-5 to TRBJ2-5; perhaps TRBD2 as D (6 bases). The CDR3 contains 15 residues. Germline V gene data show CDR1 as MNHEY and CDR2 as SVGAGI. The V end was cut by 5 bases, the J end by 4 bases, with 17 bases between. For the CDR3, the DNA is TGTGCCAGCAGTAAGGAGGGGCTGGTAGGAGAGACCCAGTACTTC. This gives the protein CASSKEGLVGETQYF.

The chain carries TRBV13 and TRBJ2-3; maybe TRBD2 (5 bases). Germline CDR1 reads PRHDT; CDR2 reads FYEKMQ (reference sequence). The CDR3 has 13 amino acids. Deletions cut 2 bases from V and 11 bases from J, with 14 bases between. CDR3 residues: CASSLNHPGEQYF. The CDR3 DNA is TGTGCCAGCAGCTTAAACCATCCCGGGGAGCAGTATTTT.

J is TRBJ2-3 and V is TRBV5-6; the D gene is possibly TRBD1 (5 bases). The CDR3 contains 17 residues. CDR1 SGHDT and CDR2 YYEEEE come from the germline V gene. Trimming took off 1 base at V and 5 bases at J, with 20 bases between the two ends. The CDR3 DNA sequence: TGTGCCAGCAGCTTGTTTTCCAGGGTCCCCCCGGGAGATACGCAGTATTTT. Translated: CASSLFSRVPPGDTQYF.

The rearrangement joins TRBV7-2 to TRBJ1-5; D gene unclear. With 1 base removed from V and 4 bases from J, the gap between germline ends came to 14 bases. There are 16 residues in the CDR3. Germline V CDR1 and CDR2: SGHTA, FQGNSA. The CDR3 spells CASSLGEGPPNQPQHF. CDR3 nucleotides: TGTGCCAGCAGCTTAGGGGAGGGCCCCCCAAATCAGCCCCAGCATTTT.

The chain combines TRBV6-2 or TRBV6-3 with TRBJ1-4; no definite D call. Trimming stripped 2 bases from V and 8 bases from J, with 9 bases between. The CDR3 spans 13 residues. From germline, CDR1 is MNHEY and CDR2 SVGEGT. CDR3 sequence: CASSYTESEKLFF. The CDR3 DNA reads as TGTGCCAGCAGTTACACGGAGTCCGAAAAACTGTTTTTT.

V is TRBV19 and J is TRBJ1-1; no firm D call. This CDR3 is 15 amino acids long. With 2 bases removed from V and 1 base from J, the gap between germline ends came to 11 bases. Germline V CDR1 and CDR2: LNHDA, SQIVND (reference sequence). The CDR3: CASSIPNRKNTEAFF. The CDR3 DNA follows: TGTGCCAGTAGTATACCGAACAGAAAGAACACTGAAGCTTTCTTT.